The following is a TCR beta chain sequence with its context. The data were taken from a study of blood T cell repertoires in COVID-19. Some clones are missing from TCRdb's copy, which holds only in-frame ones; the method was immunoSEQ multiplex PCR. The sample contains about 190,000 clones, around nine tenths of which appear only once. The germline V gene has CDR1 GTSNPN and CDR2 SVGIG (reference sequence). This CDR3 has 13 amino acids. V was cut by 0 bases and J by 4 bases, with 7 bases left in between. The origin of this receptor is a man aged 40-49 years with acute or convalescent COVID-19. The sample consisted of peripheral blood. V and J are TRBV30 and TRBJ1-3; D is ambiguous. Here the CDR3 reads CAWSVAGGNTIYF. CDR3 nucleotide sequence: TGTGCCTGGAGTGTAGCAGGCGGAAACACCATATATTTT.